This TCR beta chain emerged from a study of cytomegalovirus exposure and HLA in healthy donors. Clones were sequenced by immunoSEQ multiplex PCR, and TCRdb holds only the in-frame ones, with some missing. This sample has nearly 80,000 clones, with approximately 93% found just once. CDR1 is SEHNR, CDR2 FQNEAQ, per germline (reference sequence). With 7 bases removed from V and 6 bases from J, the gap between germline ends came to 18 bases. CDR3 length: 14 residues. This clone was observed a single time. The chain is built from TRBV7-9 and TRBJ1-2; no clear D gene. The sequenced sample was PBMCs. The TCR was taken from a woman in her twenties or thirties in good health and CMV-seronegative. The CDR3, as DNA: TGTGCCAGCACGCCCAGTAGACCCGGGAATGGCTACACCTTC. It translates to CASTPSRPGNGYTF.